This entry lists 10 T cell receptor beta chains sequenced from one sample in a study of T cells after posttransplantation cyclophosphamide. Generated by immunoSEQ multiplex PCR, the TCRdb table keeps only in-frame clones and is missing some. The sample contains over 6,500 clones, none of them singletons. Busulfan-fludarabine conditioning, marrow transplant, and cyclophosphamide on days +3 and +4 were administered. This specimen was PBMCs, taken after allogeneic stem cell transplant with posttransplant cyclophosphamide. The source of these receptors is a male patient in his fifties who received an allogeneic stem cell transplant from an unrelated donor, was CMV-positive, and had acute GVHD only. Some T cells may arise from the graft donor.

In this sample, this clone turned up a few times. This chain uses TRBV19 with TRBJ1-4; tentative D call: TRBD1 (5 bases). This CDR3 region has 13 residues. Germline V gives CDR1 LNHDA, CDR2 SQIVND (reference sequence). The ends were cut back, 4 bases at V and 8 bases at J, with 11 bases in the middle. CDR3 residues: CASSKGAWEKLFF. The DNA of the CDR3 is TGTGCCAGTAGTAAAGGGGCGTGGGAAAAACTGTTTTTT.

This clone was recorded at least ten times. The V gene is TRBV18, the J gene TRBJ2-7, with 9 bases aligning to TRBD1. The CDR3 loop spans 15 amino acids. V trimming: 6 bases; J trimming: 5 bases; junction bases outside the gene matches: 11. From germline, CDR1 is KGHSH and CDR2 LQKENI. CDR3 DNA sequence: TGTGCCAGCTCGCCCGGGACAGGGAGAATCCACGAGCAGTACTTC. It is translated as CASSPGTGRIHEQYF.

The chain joins TRBV10-1 to TRBJ1-3; D gene unclear. V was trimmed by 5 bases and J by 0 bases, leaving 8 bases between them. The CDR3 consists of 14 residues. Per the germline V gene, CDR1 is WNHNN and CDR2 is SYGVQD (reference sequence). The CDR3 here is CASSPRDSGNTIYF. DNA of the CDR3: TGCGCCAGCAGTCCCCGGGACTCTGGAAACACCATATATTTT.

This clone has a count of ten or more. The chain uses TRBV7-8 and TRBJ2-7; unclear D gene. This CDR3 has 13 amino acids. Germline V gene lookup returns CDR1 SGHVS and CDR2 FQNEAQ. V shed 2 bases and J shed 7 bases, with 12 bases lying between them. The CDR3 bases are TGTGCCAGCAGCTTAATCCCAGGCCAAGAGCAGTACTTC. Residues: CASSLIPGQEQYF.

At least ten counts were recorded for this clone. For the CDR3, the DNA is TGTGCCAGCTCATCGACTAGCGGGAGTTCCTACGAGCAGTACTTC. It codes for CASSSTSGSSYEQYF. The V gene is TRBV18, the J gene TRBJ2-7, with 12 nucleotides matching TRBD2. V lost 5 bases to trimming and J lost 1 base; unmatched junction nucleotides: 3. The CDR3 loop spans 15 amino acids. Germline V gives CDR1 KGHSH, CDR2 LQKENI.

The table lists this clone with many counts. The V call is TRBV4-2, the J call TRBJ1-3; D is ambiguous. There are 16 residues in the CDR3. The ends were cut back, 0 bases at V and 4 bases at J, with 13 bases in the middle. In germline, CDR1 is LGHNA, CDR2 YNFKEQ. CDR3 sequence: CASSQDPQARGNTIYF. CDR3 coding DNA: TGTGCCAGCAGCCAAGACCCCCAGGCACGAGGAAACACCATATATTTT.

The chain carries TRBV6-1 and TRBJ2-5, with 10 bases identical to TRBD2. With V trimmed by 4 bases and J by 1 base, 12 bases remained unmatched. CDR3 length: 18 amino acids. Per germline, CDR1 MNHNS and CDR2 SASEGT. The CDR3 coding sequence is TGTGCCAGCAGTGCAGGAGCCTCCAGCGGGGGGGCCCAAGAGACCCAGTACTTC. Protein: CASSAGASSGGAQETQYF.

This clone was counted ten times or more. As DNA, the CDR3 is TGTGCCAGCAGTTTAGGGACAGGGATCAATCAGCCCCAGCATTTT. The encoded protein is CASSLGTGINQPQHF. V and J are TRBV27 and TRBJ1-5, with 9 bases identical to TRBD1. This CDR3 has 15 residues. J lost 3 bases, V lost 2 bases, and 2 bases had no gene match. Germline V CDR1 and CDR2: MNHEY, SMNVEV (reference sequence).

This clone was seen ten or more times. The chain couples TRBV28 to TRBJ1-1, with 12 bases fitting TRBD1. CDR3 length equals 14 residues. V gave up 6 bases and J gave up 5 bases; unmatched junction bases: 4. The germline gives CDR1 MDHEN, CDR2 SYDVKM. The CDR3 here is CASSGTGGLTEAFF. In DNA, the CDR3 is TGTGCCAGCAGCGGGACAGGGGGCTTGACTGAAGCTTTCTTT.

This clone appeared many times. CDR3 DNA sequence: TGCGCCAGCAGCAATACAGGGTACGACGAGCAGTACTTC. It translates to CASSNTGYDEQYF. This chain connects TRBV10-2 to TRBJ2-7; TRBD1 is a possible D gene (6 bases). Per the germline V gene, CDR1 is WSHSY and CDR2 is SAAADI. The germline V and J ends were trimmed by 6 bases and 5 bases, with 14 bases remaining between them. The CDR3 is 13 residues long.